The clone carrying this TCR beta chain was seen a handful of times. The germline CDR1 and CDR2 sequences are MDHEN and SYDVKM. The CDR3 covers 16 residues. The trim removed 6 bases at V and 4 bases at J, leaving 12 bases unmatched. With 60 Vbeta and 13 Jbeta primers, the PCR was carried out. Clones were read by immunoSEQ multiplex PCR, and TCRdb kept only the in-frame ones, dropping some. Of 150,000 or so clones listed, roughly three quarters are singletons. This sample is part of a study of cytomegalovirus exposure and HLA in healthy donors. The chain joins TRBV28 to TRBJ1-2; 9 bases are shared with TRBD1. The clonotype originates from a male donor in good health and CMV-seronegative. Sequencing was performed on PBMCs. The CDR3 spells CASRPIPGQGPYGYTF. The CDR3 coding sequence is TGTGCCAGCAGACCCATACCGGGACAGGGCCCCTATGGCTACACCTTC.